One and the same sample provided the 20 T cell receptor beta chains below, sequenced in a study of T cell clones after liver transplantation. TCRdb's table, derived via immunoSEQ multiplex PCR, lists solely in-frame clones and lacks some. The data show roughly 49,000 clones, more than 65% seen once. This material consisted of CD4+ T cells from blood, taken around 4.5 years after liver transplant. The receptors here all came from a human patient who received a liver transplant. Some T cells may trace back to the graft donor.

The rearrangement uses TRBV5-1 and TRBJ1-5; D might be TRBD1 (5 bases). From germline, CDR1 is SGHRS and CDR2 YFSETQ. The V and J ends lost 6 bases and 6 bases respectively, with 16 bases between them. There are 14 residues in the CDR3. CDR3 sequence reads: CASKEGLGGQPQHF. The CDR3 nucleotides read TGCGCCAGCAAGGAGGGACTCGGCGGTCAGCCCCAGCATTTT.

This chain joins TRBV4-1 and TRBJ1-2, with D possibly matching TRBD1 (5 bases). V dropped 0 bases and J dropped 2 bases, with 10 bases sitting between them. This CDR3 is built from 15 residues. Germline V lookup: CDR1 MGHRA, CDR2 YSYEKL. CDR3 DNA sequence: TGCGCCAGCAGCCAAGATTGGGCAGGGAACTATGGCTACACCTTC. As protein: CASSQDWAGNYGYTF.

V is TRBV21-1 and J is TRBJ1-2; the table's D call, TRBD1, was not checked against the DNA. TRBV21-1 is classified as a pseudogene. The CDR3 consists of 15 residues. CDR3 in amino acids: CASSKEVTGGIGYTF. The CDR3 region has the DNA TGTGCCAGCAGCAAAGAGGTGACAGGGGGTATCGGCTACACCTTC.

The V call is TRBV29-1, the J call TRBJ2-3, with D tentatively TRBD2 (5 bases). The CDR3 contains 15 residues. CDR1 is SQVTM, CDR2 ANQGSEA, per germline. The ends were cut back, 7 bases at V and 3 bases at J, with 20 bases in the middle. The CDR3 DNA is TGCAGCGCTACCGGACCCATCGGGGAGACAGATACGCAGTATTTT. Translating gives CSATGPIGETDTQYF.

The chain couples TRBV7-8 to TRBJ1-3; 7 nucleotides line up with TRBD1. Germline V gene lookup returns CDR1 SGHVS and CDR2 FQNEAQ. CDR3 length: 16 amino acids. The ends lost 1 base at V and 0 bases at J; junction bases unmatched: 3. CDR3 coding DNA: TGTGCCAGCAGCTTAGGGACAGGACCCTCTGGAAACACCATATATTTT. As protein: CASSLGTGPSGNTIYF. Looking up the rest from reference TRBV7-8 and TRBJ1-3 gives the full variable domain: GAGVSQSPRYKVAKRGQDVALRCDPISGHVSLFWYQQALGQGPEFLTYFQNEAQLDKSGLPSDRFFAERPEGSVSTLKIQRTQQEDSAVYLCASSLGTGPSGNTIYFGEGSWLTVV.

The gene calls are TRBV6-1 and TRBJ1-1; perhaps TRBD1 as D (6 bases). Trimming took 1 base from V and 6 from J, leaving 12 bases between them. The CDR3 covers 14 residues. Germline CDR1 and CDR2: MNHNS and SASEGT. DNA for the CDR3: TGTGCCAGCAGTGAAGGGGGGGCAATCCCTGAAGCTTTCTTT. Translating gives CASSEGGAIPEAFF.

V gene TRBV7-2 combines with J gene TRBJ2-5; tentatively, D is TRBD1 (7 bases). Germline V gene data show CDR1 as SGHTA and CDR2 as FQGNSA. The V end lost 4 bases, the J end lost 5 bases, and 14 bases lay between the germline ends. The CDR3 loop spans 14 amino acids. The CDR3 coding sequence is TGTGCCAGCAGCTGGCAGGGGGGATCGGAGACCCAGTACTTC. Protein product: CASSWQGGSETQYF.

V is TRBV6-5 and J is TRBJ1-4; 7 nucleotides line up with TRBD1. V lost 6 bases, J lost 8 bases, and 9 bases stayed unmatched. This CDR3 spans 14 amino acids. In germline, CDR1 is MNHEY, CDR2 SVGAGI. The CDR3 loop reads CASRETGSIEKLFF. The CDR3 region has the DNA TGTGCCAGCAGGGAGACAGGGTCGATCGAAAAACTGTTTTTT.

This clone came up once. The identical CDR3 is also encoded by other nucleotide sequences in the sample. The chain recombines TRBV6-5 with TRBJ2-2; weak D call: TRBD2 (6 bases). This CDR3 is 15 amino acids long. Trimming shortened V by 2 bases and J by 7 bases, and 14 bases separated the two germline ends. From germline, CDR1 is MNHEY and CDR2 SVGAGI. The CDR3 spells CASSYRGSSGGELFF. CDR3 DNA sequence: TGTGCCAGCAGTTACCGGGGGAGCTCCGGCGGGGAGCTGTTTTTT.

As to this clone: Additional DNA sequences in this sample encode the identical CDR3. The CDR3 region is CASSPGQGFGQPQHF. In DNA form, the CDR3 reads TGTGCCAGCAGTCCGGGACAGGGATTCGGTCAGCCCCAGCATTTT. V and J are TRBV25-1 and TRBJ1-5, with TRBD1 identical over 9 bases. The CDR3 covers 15 residues. The trim removed 5 bases at V and 6 bases at J, leaving 8 bases unmatched. Germline-derived CDR1 and CDR2 are MGHDK and SYGVNS.

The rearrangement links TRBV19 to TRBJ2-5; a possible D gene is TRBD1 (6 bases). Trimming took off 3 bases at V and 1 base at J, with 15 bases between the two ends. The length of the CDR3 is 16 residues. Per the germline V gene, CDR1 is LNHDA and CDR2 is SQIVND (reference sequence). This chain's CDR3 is CASSMNTGLGQETQYF. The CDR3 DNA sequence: TGTGCCAGTAGTATGAACACAGGGCTGGGCCAAGAGACCCAGTACTTC.

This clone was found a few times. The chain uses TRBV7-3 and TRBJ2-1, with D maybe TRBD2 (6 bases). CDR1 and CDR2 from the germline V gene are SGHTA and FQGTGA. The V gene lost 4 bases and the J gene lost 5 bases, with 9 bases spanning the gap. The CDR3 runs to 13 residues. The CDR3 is CASSWGGNNEQFF. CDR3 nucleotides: TGTGCCAGCAGCTGGGGAGGAAACAATGAGCAGTTCTTC.

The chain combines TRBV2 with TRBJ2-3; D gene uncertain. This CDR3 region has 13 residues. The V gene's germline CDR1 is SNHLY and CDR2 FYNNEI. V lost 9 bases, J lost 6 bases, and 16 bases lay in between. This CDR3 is CASYLEYHDTQYF. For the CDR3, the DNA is TGTGCCAGTTACCTCGAATACCACGATACGCAGTATTTT.

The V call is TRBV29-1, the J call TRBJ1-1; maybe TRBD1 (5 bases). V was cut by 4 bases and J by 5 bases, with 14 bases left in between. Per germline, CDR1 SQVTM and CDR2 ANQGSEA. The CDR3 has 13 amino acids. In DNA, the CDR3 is TGCAGCGTTGCCGCGGGACGGGGGACTGAAGCTTTCTTT. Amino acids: CSVAAGRGTEAFF.

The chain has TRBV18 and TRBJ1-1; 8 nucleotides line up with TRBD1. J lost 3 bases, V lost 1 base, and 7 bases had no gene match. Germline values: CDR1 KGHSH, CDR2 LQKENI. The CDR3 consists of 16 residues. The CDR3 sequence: CASSPRGYRGDTEAFF. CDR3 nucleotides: TGTGCCAGCTCACCACGAGGGTACAGGGGGGACACTGAAGCTTTCTTT.

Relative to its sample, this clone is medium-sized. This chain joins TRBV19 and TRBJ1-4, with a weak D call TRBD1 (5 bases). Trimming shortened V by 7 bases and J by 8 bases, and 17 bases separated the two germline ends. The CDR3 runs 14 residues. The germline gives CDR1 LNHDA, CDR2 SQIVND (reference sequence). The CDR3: CASTSGETGEKLFF. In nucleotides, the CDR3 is TGTGCCAGTACCTCGGGGGAGACGGGGGAAAAACTGTTTTTT.

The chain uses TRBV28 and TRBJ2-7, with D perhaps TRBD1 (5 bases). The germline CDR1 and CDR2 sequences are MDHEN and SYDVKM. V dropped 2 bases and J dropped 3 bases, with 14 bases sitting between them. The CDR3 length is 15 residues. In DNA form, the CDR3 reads TGTGCCAGCAGTTTAGGGGCCGAGATCTTCTACGAGCAGTACTTC. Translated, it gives CASSLGAEIFYEQYF.

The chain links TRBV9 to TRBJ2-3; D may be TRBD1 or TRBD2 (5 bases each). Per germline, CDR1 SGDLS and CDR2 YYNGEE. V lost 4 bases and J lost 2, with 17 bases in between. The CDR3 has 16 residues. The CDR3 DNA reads TGTGCCAGCAGCCCGGGACCCGCTGGGGACACAGATACGCAGTATTTT. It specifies CASSPGPAGDTDTQYF.

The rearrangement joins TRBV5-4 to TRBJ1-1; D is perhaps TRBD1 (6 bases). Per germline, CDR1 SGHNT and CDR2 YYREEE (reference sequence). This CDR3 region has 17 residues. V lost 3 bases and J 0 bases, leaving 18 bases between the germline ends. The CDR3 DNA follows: TGTGCCAGCAGCTCACTGGGGGCCGTCGACATGAACACTGAAGCTTTCTTT. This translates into CASSSLGAVDMNTEAFF.

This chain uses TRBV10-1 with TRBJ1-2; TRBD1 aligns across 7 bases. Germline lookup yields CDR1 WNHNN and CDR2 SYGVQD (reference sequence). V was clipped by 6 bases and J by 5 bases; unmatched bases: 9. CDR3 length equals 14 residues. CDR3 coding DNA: TGCGCCAGCAGGGACAGGTCCCGAACTTATGGCTACACCTTC. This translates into CASRDRSRTYGYTF.